The present TCR beta chain was sequenced within a study of shared clonotypes between healthy human individuals. Study at large: Donors were two women and a few men aged 18 to 49. CD8 memory received one plate per donor, CD8 naive two, CD4 memory three and CD4 naive three.

In the naive CD8 group, cells lacked CD45RO and were positively selected for CCR7, so terminally differentiated effector memory CD45RA+ cells were left out. Germline V gene data show CDR1 as SGHAT and CDR2 as FQNNGV. The CDR3 is 18 residues long. Trimming stripped 3 bases from V and 1 base from J, with 22 bases between. Deep was the level at which the assay was run. Once extracted for a subset, genomic DNA was divided evenly among several immunoSEQ plates. Data came from immunoSEQ multiplex PCR; TCRdb stores just in-frame clones and leaves some out. The sample lists about 2 million clones; about 95% were seen once.

V is TRBV11-2 and J is TRBJ2-7; TRBD2 might be the D (6 bases). The receptor was isolated from a man younger than 30 in good health. Sequenced material: naive CD8+ T cells sorted from blood. This chain's CDR3 is CASSFLIIAERPSYEQYF. The CDR3 nucleotides are TGTGCCAGCAGCTTCCTGATCATAGCGGAGCGGCCATCCTACGAGCAGTACTTC.